The T cell receptor (beta chain) under discussion was sequenced for a study of shared clonotypes between healthy human individuals. Study results and caveats: Since donors were few, the genetic and exposure-history diversity represented was limited.

Points on this clone: What it binds is unknown.

It was across several immunoSEQ plates that each subset's genomic DNA was evenly split. In the study's own analysis: ImmunoSEQ output held junction-only sequences without quality scores, so filtering differed. Sequenced by immunoSEQ multiplex PCR; TCRdb stores in-frame clones only, minus some. The V and J calls and clone size come from that table; D and trimming were worked out from the DNA. Among 400,000 to 550,000 clones listed, roughly 78% were seen once. Trimming removed 1 base at V and 2 bases at J, with 9 bases between. Germline CDR1 and CDR2: LNHNV and YYDKDF (reference sequence). The CDR3 has 15 residues.

This receptor was identified in a woman aged 40 to 55 in good health. Some clones in this sample may be carry-over from other donors' samples. The rearrangement joins TRBV15 to TRBJ2-1, with D unclear. The sequencing input was PBMCs. This CDR3 is CATSRADRTYNEQFF. CDR3 nucleotide sequence: TGTGCCACCAGCAGAGCAGACCGGACCTACAATGAGCAGTTCTTC.